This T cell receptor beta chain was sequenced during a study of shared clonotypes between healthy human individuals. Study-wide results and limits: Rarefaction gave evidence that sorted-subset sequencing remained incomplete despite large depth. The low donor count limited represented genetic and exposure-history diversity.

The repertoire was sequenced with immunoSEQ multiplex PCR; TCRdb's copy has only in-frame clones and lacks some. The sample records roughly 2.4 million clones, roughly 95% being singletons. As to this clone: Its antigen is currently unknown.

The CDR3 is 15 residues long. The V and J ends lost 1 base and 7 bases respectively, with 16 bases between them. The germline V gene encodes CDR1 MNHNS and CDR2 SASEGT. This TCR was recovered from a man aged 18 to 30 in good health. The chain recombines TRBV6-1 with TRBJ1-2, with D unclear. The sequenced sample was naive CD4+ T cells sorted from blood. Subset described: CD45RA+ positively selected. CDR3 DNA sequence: TGTGCCAGCAGTGAAGAATTTACGGCTAGTTTTGGCTACACCTTC. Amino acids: CASSEEFTASFGYTF.